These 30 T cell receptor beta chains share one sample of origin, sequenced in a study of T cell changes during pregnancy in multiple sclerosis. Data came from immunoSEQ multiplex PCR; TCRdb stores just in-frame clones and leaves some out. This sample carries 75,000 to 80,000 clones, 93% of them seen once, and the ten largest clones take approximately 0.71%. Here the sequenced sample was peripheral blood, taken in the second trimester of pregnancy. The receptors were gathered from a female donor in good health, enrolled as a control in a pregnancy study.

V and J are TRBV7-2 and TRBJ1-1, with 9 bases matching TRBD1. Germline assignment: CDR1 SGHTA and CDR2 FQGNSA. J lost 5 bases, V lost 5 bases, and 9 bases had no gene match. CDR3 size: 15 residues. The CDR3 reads CASSAADRGKTEAFF. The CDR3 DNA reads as TGTGCCAGCAGCGCAGCGGACAGGGGCAAGACTGAAGCTTTCTTT.

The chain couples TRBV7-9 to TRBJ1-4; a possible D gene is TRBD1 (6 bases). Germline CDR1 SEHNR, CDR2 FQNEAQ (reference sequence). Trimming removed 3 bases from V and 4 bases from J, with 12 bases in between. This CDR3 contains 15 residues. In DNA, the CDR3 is TGTGCCAGCAGCTTGGGGGACACCTTTAATGAAAAACTGTTTTTT. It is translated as CASSLGDTFNEKLFF.

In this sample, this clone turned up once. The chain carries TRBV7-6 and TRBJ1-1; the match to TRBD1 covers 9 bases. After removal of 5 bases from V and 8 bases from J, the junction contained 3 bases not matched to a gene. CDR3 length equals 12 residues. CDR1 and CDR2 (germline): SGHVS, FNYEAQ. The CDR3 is CASSRGQGEAFF. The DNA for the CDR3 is TGTGCCAGCAGCAGGGGACAGGGAGAAGCTTTCTTT.

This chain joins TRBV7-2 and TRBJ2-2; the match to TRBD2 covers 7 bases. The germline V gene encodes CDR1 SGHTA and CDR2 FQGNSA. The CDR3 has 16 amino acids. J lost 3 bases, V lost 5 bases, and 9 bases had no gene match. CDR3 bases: TGTGCCAGCAGCCCGCGGATTGCGGGGGACACCGGGGAGCTGTTTTTT. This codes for CASSPRIAGDTGELFF.

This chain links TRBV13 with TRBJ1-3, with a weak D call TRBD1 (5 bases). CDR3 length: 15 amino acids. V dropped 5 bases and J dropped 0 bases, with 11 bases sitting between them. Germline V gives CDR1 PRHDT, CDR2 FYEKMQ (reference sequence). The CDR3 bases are TGTGCCAGCAGCCCCAGGGCCTTCTCTGGAAACACCATATATTTT. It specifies CASSPRAFSGNTIYF. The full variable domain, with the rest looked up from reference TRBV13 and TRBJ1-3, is AAGVIQSPRHLIKEKRETATLKCYPIPRHDTVYWYQQGPGQDPQFLISFYEKMQSDKGSIPDRFSAQQFSDYHSELNMSSLELGDSALYFCASSPRAFSGNTIYFGEGSWLTVV.

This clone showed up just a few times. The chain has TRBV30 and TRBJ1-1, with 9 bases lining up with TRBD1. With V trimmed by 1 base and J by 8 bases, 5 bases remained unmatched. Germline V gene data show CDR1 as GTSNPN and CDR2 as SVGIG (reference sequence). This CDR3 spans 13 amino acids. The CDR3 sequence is CAWSEIQGAEAFF. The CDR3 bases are TGTGCCTGGAGTGAAATACAGGGGGCCGAAGCTTTCTTT.

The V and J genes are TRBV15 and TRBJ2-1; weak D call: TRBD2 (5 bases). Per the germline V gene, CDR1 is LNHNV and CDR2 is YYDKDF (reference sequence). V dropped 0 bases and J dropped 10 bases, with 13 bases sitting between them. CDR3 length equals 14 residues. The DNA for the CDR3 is TGTGCCACCAGCAGAGATTGGGAGCTTCTAGAGCAGTTCTTC. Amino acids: CATSRDWELLEQFF. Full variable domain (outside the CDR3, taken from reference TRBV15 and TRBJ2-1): DAMVIQNPRYQVTQFGKPVTLSCSQTLNHNVMYWYQQKSSQAPKLLFHYYDKDFNNEADTPDNFQSRRPNTSFCFLDIRSPGLGDTAMYLCATSRDWELLEQFFGPGTRLTVL.

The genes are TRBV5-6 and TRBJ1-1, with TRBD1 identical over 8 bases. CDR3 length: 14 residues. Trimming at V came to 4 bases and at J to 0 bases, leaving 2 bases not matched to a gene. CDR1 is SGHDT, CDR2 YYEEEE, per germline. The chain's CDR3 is CASSRQGMNTEAFF. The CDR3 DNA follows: TGTGCCAGCAGCCGACAGGGGATGAACACTGAAGCTTTCTTT.

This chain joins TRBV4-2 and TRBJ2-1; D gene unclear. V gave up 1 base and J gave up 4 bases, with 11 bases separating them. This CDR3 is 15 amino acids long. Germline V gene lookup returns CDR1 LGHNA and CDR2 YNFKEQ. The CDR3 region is CASSQARTEYNEQFF. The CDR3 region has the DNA TGTGCCAGCAGCCAAGCGAGAACAGAATACAATGAGCAGTTCTTC.

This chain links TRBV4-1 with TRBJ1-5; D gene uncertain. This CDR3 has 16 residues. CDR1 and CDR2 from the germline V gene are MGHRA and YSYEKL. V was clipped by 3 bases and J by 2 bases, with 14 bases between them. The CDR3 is CASSHLGEGGNQPQHF. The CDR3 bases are TGCGCCAGCAGCCACTTAGGCGAAGGAGGCAATCAGCCCCAGCATTTT.

CDR3 nucleotide sequence: TGTGCCAGCAGCACATACAGGGATGGATCACCCCTCCACTTT. It yields the protein CASSTYRDGSPLHF. V is TRBV9 and J is TRBJ1-6; the D gene is possibly TRBD1 (6 bases). Trimming took off 4 bases at V and 10 bases at J, with 15 bases between the two ends. Per germline, CDR1 SGDLS and CDR2 YYNGEE. The CDR3 has 14 residues.

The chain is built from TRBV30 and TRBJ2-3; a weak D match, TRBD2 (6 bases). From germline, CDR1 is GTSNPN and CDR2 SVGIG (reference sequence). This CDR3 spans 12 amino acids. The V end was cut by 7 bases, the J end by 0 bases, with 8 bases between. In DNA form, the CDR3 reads TGTGCCTCCGGGGGAAGCACAGATACGCAGTATTTT. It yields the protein CASGGSTDTQYF.

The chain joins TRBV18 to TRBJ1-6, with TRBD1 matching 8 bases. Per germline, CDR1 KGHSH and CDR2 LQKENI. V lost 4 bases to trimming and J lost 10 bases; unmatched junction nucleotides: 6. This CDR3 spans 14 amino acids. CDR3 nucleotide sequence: TGTGCCAGCTCACGGACAGGGAATCGCTCACCCCTCCACTTT. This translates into CASSRTGNRSPLHF.

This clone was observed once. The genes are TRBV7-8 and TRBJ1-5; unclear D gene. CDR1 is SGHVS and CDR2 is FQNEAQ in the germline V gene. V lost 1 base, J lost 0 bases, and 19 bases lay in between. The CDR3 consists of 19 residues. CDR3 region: CASSLVTSVGVYSNQPQHF. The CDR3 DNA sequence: TGTGCCAGCAGCTTAGTCACCTCGGTGGGAGTATATAGCAATCAGCCCCAGCATTTT.

The CDR3 nucleotides are TGTGCCAGCAGCCCCCGGACAGGGGGTGGAAACACCATATATTTT. This encodes CASSPRTGGGNTIYF. This chain joins TRBV11-3 and TRBJ1-3; 10 bases fit TRBD1. The CDR3 totals 15 residues. J lost 3 bases, V lost 5 bases, and 4 bases had no gene match. Germline lookup yields CDR1 SGHNT and CDR2 YENEEA.

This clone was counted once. The CDR3 is CSVLDILYGYTF. The CDR3 DNA is TGCAGCGTTCTGGACATCCTCTATGGCTACACCTTC. The J gene is TRBJ1-2, the V gene TRBV29-1; TRBD1 is a possible D gene (5 bases). Trimming left V 5 bases short and J 4 bases short, with 11 bases between. Germline loops: CDR1 SQVTM, CDR2 ANQGSEA. CDR3 length equals 12 residues.

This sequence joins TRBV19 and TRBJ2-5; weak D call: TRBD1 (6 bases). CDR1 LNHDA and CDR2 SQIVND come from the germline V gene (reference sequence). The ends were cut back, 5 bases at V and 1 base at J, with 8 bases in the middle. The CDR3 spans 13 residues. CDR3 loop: CASSSGVQETQYF. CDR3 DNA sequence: TGTGCCAGTAGTTCAGGGGTCCAAGAGACCCAGTACTTC. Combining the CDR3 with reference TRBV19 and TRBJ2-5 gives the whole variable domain DGGITQSPKYLFRKEGQNVTLSCEQNLNHDAMYWYRQDPGQGLRLIYYSQIVNDFQKGDIAEGYSVSREKKESFPLTVTSAQKNPTAFYLCASSSGVQETQYFGPGTRLLVL.

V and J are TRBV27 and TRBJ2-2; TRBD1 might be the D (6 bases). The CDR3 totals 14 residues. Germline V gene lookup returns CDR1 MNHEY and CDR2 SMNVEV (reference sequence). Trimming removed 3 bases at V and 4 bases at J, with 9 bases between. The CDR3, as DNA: TGTGCCAGCAGTTTCAGGGGCGTCACCGGGGAGCTGTTTTTT. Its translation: CASSFRGVTGELFF.

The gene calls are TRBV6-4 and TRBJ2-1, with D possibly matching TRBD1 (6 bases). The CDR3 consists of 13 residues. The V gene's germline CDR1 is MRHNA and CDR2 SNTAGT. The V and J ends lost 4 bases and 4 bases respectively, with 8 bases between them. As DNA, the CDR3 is TGTGCCAGCAGTGTGGACAGTTACAATGAGCAGTTCTTC. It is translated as CASSVDSYNEQFF.

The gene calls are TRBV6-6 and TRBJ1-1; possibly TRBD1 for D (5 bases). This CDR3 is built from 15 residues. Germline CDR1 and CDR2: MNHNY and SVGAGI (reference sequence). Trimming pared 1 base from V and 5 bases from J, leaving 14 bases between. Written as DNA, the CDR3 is TGTGCCAGCAGTTACTTCGACGGGGGTCGGACTGAAGCTTTCTTT. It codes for CASSYFDGGRTEAFF.

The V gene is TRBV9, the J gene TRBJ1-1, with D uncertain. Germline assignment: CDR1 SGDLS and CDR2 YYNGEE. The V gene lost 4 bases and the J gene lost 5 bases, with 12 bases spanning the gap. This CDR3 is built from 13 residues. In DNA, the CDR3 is TGTGCCAGCAGCCCGGGAGGGATTACTGAAGCTTTCTTT. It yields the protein CASSPGGITEAFF.

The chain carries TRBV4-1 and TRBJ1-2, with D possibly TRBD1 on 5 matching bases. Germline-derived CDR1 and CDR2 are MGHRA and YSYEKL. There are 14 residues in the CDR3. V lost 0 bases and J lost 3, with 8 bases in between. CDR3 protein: CASSQESRDYGYTF. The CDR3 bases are TGCGCCAGCAGCCAAGAGTCCAGGGACTATGGCTACACCTTC.

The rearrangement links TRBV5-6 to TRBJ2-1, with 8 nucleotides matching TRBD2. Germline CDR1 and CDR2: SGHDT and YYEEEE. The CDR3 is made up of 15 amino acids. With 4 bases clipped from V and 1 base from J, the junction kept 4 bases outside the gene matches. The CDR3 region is CASSRGLESYNEQFF. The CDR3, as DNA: TGTGCCAGCAGCCGGGGACTAGAATCCTACAATGAGCAGTTCTTC.

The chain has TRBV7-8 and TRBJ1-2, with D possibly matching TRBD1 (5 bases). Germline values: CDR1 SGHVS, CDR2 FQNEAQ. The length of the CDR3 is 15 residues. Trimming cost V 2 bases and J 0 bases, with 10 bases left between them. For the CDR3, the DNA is TGTGCCAGCAGCTTAATGAGACAGTCTAACTATGGCTACACCTTC. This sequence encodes CASSLMRQSNYGYTF.

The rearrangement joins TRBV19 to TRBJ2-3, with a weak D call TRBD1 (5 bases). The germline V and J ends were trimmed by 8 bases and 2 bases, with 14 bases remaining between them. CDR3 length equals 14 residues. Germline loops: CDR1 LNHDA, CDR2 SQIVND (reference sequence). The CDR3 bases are TGTGCCAGTTCCTGGCAGGGTAACACAGATACGCAGTATTTT. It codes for CASSWQGNTDTQYF. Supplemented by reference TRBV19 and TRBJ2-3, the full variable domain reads DGGITQSPKYLFRKEGQNVTLSCEQNLNHDAMYWYRQDPGQGLRLIYYSQIVNDFQKGDIAEGYSVSREKKESFPLTVTSAQKNPTAFYLCASSWQGNTDTQYFGPGTRLTVL.

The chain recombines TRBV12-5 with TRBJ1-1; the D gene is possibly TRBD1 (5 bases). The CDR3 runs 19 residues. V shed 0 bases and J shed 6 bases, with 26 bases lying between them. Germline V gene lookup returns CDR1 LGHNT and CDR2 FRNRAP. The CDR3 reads CASGLVLDFVSATVAEAFF. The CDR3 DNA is TGTGCTAGTGGTTTGGTTCTTGATTTTGTTTCTGCGACAGTCGCTGAAGCTTTCTTT.

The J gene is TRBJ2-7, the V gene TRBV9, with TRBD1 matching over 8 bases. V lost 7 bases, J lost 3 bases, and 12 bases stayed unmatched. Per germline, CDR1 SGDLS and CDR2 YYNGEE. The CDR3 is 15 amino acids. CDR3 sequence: CASPGQVSSCYEQYF. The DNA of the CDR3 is TGTGCCAGCCCGGGACAGGTTTCGTCTTGCTACGAGCAGTACTTC.

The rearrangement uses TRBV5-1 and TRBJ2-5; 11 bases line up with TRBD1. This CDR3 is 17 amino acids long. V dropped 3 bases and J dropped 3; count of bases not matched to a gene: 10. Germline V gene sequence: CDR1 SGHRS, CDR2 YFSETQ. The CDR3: CASSSYGTGGIEETQYF. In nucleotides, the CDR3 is TGCGCCAGCAGCTCGTACGGGACAGGGGGGATTGAAGAGACCCAGTACTTC.

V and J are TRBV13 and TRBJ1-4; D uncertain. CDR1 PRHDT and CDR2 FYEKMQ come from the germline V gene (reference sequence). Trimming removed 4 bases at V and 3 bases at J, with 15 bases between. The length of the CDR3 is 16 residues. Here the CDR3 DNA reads TGTGCCAGCAGCTCCCGAGACTGGCCGCCTAATGAAAAACTGTTTTTT. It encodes CASSSRDWPPNEKLFF.

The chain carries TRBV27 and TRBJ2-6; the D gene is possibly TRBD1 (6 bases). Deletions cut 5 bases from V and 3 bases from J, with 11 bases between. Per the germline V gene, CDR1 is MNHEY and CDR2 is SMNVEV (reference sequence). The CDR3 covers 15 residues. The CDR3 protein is CASSNRVGGANVLTF. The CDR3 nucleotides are TGTGCCAGCAGTAACAGGGTTGGTGGGGCCAACGTCCTGACTTTC.